This T cell receptor (beta chain) was identified in a study of regulatory T cells in long-lasting Graves disease. Time point described: newly diagnosed GD, antithyroid drugs for less than 3 months. Following extraction of RNA from PBMCs, that RNA was used to make the TCR library. This CDR3 is built from 15 residues. Germline-derived CDR1 and CDR2 are MNHEY and SMNVEV (reference sequence). Deletions cut 2 bases from V and 5 bases from J, with 16 bases between. In regard to this clonotype: Its target is unknown. Since a much larger clone is just one base distant, this may be a read error.

CDR3-region Arm-PCR and iRepertoire HTBI primers produced the TCR beta libraries. Using its own MiXCR run on the multiplex PCR reads, TCRdb lists one record per CDR3 protein. The data show about 440,000 distinct CDR3 sequences, around 14% seen once. Study-wide findings and caveats: The TCR repertoire of persistent Graves' patients was less diverse than that of newly diagnosed ones. TRBV28, TRBJ1-2 and TRBJ2-5 emerged as the favored segments in persistent disease.

These data also featured in a second study, about T cells in Graves' hyperthyroidism and ophthalmopathy. This second study notes: The definition of stable Graves' hyperthyroidism was no ophthalmopathy progression within 18 months.

The receptor comes from a woman aged 30 to 39 with Graves disease. Material: peripheral blood mononuclear cells (PBMCs), obtained at new diagnosis, from a patient treated with antithyroid drugs. The V and J genes are TRBV27 and TRBJ2-7; D is perhaps TRBD1 (5 bases). CDR3 sequence: CASSLPGPTNHEQYF. CDR3 nucleotides: TGTGCCAGCAGTTTACCAGGGCCTACTAATCACGAGCAGTACTTC.